Listed here are 7 T cell receptor beta chains from one sample, sequenced in a study of patients and donors after allogeneic stem cell transplantation. TCRdb processed the RT-PCR reads anew with MiXCR; each CDR3 protein has one entry. The sample consists of over 400,000 distinct CDR3 sequences, 15% to 20% of them appearing once. Sequenced material: blood, either unsorted or a sorted T cell fraction (not recorded which). The receptors were gathered from a human donor who was either an allogeneic HSCT recipient or a stem cell or donor lymphocyte infusion donor (not recorded which). It is not recorded whose cells these are; they may come from a transplant donor.

This clonotype turned up a few times. The CDR3 here is CASSQGAGGPPYNEQFF. In nucleotides, the CDR3 is TGCGCCAGCAGCCAAGGAGCGGGGGGGCCCCCCTACAATGAGCAGTTCTTC. This chain joins TRBV4-3 and TRBJ2-1; 10 nucleotides line up with TRBD2. This CDR3 has 17 amino acids. The germline CDR1 and CDR2 sequences are LGHNA and YSLEER. V trimming: 1 base; J trimming: 2 bases; junction bases outside the gene matches: 5.

A few counts support this clonotype. The chain uses TRBV3-1 and TRBJ2-7; 9 positions agree with TRBD2. Per the germline V gene, CDR1 is LGHDT and CDR2 is YNNKEL (reference sequence). V lost 4 bases, J lost 3 bases, and 4 bases stayed unmatched. The CDR3 is 14 amino acids. In DNA form, the CDR3 reads TGTGCCAGCAGCCCTAGCGGGACGATCTACGAGCAGTACTTC. Translation: CASSPSGTIYEQYF.

This clonotype appeared many times. This chain links TRBV12-3 or TRBV12-4 with TRBJ2-6; D may match TRBD1 or TRBD2 (5 bases each). V was cut by 5 bases and J by 0 bases, with 8 bases left in between. CDR3 length equals 15 residues. CDR3 sequence: CASSPGGSGANVLTF. The CDR3 DNA sequence: TGTGCCAGCAGTCCTGGGGGCTCTGGGGCCAACGTCCTGACTTTC.

This clonotype was seen more than once but under ten times. This chain uses TRBV5-5 with TRBJ1-5; TRBD1 matches at 9 bases. The V and J ends lost 0 bases and 6 bases, in that order; junction bases with no gene match: 4. Germline loops: CDR1 SGHKS, CDR2 YYEKEE (reference sequence). CDR3 length: 15 amino acids. The DNA for the CDR3 is TGTGCCAGCAGCTTGGCGGGGACAGGGAGTCAGCCCCAGCATTTT. Amino acid sequence: CASSLAGTGSQPQHF.

This clonotype occurred many times. The rearrangement uses TRBV4-1 and TRBJ1-6; D possibly corresponds to TRBD1 (6 bases). Germline assignment: CDR1 MGHRA and CDR2 YSYEKL. The length of the CDR3 is 15 residues. Trimming shortened V by 0 bases and J by 10 bases, and 13 bases separated the two germline ends. CDR3 coding DNA: TGCGCCAGCAGCCAAGATAGGGGGATAACGTCACCCCTCCACTTT. It encodes CASSQDRGITSPLHF.

The chain uses TRBV18 and TRBJ2-3, with D perhaps TRBD1 (5 bases). Trimming took off 3 bases at V and 3 bases at J, with 13 bases between the two ends. Germline lookup yields CDR1 KGHSH and CDR2 LQKENI. CDR3 size: 15 residues. Written as DNA, the CDR3 is TGTGCCAGCTCACCGTTCTCGAAGGGGACAGATACGCAGTATTTT. This encodes CASSPFSKGTDTQYF.

This clonotype was counted many times. The chain carries TRBV9 and TRBJ2-7, with a possible D match to TRBD2 (6 bases). The germline CDR1 and CDR2 sequences are SGDLS and YYNGEE. The CDR3 totals 13 residues. V was clipped by 4 bases and J by 4 bases, with 12 bases between them. The CDR3 spells CASSPYGGYEQYF. For the CDR3, the DNA is TGTGCCAGCAGCCCCTATGGGGGGTACGAGCAGTACTTC.